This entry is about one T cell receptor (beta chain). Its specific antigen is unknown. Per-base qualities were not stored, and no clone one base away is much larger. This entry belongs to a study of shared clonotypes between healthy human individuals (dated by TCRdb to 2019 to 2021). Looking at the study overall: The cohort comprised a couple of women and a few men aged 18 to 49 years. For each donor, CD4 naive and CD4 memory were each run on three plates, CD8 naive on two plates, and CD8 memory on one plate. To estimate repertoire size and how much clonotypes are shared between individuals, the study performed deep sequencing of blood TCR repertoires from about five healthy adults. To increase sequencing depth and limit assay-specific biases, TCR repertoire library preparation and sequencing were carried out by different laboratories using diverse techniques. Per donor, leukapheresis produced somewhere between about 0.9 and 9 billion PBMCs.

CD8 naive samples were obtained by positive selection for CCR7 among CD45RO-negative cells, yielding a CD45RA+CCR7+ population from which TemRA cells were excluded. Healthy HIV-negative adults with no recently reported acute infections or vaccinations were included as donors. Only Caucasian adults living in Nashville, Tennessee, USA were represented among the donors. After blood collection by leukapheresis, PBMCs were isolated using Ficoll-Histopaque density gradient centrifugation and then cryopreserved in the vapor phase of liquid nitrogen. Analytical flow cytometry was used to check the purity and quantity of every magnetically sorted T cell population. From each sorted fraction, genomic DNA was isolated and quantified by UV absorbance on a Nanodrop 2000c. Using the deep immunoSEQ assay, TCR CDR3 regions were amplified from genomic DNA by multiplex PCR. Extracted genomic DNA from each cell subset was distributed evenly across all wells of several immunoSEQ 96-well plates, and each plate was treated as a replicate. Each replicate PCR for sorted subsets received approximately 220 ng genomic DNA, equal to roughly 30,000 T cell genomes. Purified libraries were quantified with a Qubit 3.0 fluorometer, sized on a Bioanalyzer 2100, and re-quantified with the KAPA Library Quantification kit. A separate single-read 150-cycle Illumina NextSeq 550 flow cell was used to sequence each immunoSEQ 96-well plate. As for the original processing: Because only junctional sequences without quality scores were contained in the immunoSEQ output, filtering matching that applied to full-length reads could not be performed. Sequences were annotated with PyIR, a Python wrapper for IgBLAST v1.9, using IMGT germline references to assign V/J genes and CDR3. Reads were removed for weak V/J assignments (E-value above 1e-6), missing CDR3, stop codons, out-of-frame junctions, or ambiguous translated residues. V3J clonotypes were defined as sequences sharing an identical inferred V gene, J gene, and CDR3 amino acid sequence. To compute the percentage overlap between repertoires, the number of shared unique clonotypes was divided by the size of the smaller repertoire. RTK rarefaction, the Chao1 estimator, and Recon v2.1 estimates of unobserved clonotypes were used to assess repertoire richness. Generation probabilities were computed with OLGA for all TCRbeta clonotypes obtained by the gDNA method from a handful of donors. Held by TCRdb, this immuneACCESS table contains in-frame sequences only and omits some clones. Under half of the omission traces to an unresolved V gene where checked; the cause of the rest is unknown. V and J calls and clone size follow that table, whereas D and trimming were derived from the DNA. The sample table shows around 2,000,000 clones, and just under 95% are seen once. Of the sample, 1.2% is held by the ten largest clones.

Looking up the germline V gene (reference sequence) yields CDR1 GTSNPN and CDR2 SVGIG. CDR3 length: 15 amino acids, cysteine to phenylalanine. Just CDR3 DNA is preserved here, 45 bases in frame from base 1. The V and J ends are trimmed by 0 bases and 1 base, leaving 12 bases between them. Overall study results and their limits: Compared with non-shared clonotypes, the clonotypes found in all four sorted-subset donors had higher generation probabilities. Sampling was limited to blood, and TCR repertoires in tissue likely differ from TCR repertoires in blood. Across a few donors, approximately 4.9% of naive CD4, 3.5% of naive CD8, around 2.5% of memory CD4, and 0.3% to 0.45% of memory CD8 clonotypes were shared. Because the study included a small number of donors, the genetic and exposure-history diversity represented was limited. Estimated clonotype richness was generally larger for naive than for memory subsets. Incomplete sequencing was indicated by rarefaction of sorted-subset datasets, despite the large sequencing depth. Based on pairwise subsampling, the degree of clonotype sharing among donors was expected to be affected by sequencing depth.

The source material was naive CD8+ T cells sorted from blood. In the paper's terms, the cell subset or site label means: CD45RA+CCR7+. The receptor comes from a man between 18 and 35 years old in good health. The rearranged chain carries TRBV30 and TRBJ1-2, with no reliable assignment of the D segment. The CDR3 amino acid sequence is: CAWSVGREDNYGYTF. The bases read TGTGCCTGGAGTGTAGGAAGGGAGGATAACTATGGCTACACCTTC.